The clone carrying this T cell receptor beta chain was observed at least ten times. Its antigen is unidentified. Unsorted bulk tissue of about 17-32 mg yielded co-extracted RNA and DNA. The data derive from a study of tumor-infiltrating lymphocytes in primary liver carcinoma. Study-wide results and limits: Overlap in tumor-adjacent and tumor-blood pairs fell below that of tumor region pairs. Merely some 8-24% of top clones spanned all five tumor regions.

Total RNA (roughly 550 ng) served as template for TCR beta cDNA synthesis primed by a constant-region primer. Three rounds of nested multiplex PCR with slightly modified ARM-PCR produced TCR beta libraries. Use of TRBV1-TRBV30 forward primers with a C-beta reverse primer characterized the first two PCR rounds, which lasted about 9 cycles each. TCRdb recomputed calls from the multiplex PCR reads with MiXCR, one row per CDR3 protein. Altogether under 85,000 distinct CDR3 sequences are present, over 60% being singletons, with the ten largest covering roughly 21%. V lost 3 bases and J lost 8, with 25 bases in between. Germline V gives CDR1 SNHLY, CDR2 FYNNEI. The length of the CDR3 is 17 residues.

This clonotype was sampled from a man aged 40-49 years with primary liver carcinoma and hepatitis B virus infection. J is TRBJ1-2 and V is TRBV2; D ambiguous. The sample taken for sequencing was liver tumor tissue from sampling region 1. As to subset: tumor region T1, superior pole. CDR3 amino acids: CASSELGALNIYEGYTF. The CDR3 DNA follows: TGTGCCAGCAGTGAGCTAGGAGCCCTCAATATCTACGAGGGCTACACCTTC.